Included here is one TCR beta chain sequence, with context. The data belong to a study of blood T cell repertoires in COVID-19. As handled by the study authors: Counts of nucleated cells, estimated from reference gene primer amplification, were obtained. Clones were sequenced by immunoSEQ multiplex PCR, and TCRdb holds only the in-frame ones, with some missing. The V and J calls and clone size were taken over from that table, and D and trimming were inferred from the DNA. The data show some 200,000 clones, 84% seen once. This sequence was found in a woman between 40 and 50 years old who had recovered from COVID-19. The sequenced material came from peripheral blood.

The CDR3, as DNA: TGTGCCAGCAGTTTTAGGGGGCTTGAAAAACTGTTTTTT. As protein: CASSFRGLEKLFF. This sequence joins TRBV28 and TRBJ1-4; 7 bases map to TRBD1. V was pared by 3 bases and J by 7 bases, with 2 bases of the junction left unmatched. This CDR3 has 13 residues. In germline, CDR1 is MDHEN, CDR2 SYDVKM. The full variable domain, with the rest looked up from reference TRBV28 and TRBJ1-4, is DVKVTQSSRYLVKRTGEKVFLECVQDMDHENMFWYRQDPGLGLRLIYFSYDVKMKEKGDIPEGYSVSREKKERFSLILESASTNQTSMYLCASSFRGLEKLFFGSGTQLSVL.